Described below is a single T cell receptor beta chain sequence and its context. The antigen it recognizes is unknown. Base qualities are not recorded, but no much larger clone differs from it by a single base. The receptor library was made with the immunoSEQ multiplex PCR assay. For the multiplex PCR, a mixture combining 60 forward primers for TCR Vbeta segments and 13 reverse primers for TCR Jbeta segments was used. A multiplex PCR assay on genomic DNA amplified the CDR3 region of rearranged TCR beta genes. On the Illumina HiSeq System, the amplified TCR beta libraries were sequenced as 87-base-pair reads. As for how the authors treated the data: In a later analysis, tens of millions of unique TCR beta chains were counted across the approximately 640 repertoires, and some 10 million of these chains were shared by at least two donors. To remove PCR and sequencing errors, raw reads were error-corrected and collapsed into unique sequences using a nearest-neighbor algorithm that merged closely related sequences. Alignment of CDR3 sequences to IMGT reference sequences was used to assign V, D and J gene segments. Each retained sequence needed at least a six-nucleotide match to both a V gene segment and a J gene segment. Rearrangements were classified as productive when the CDR3 lacked stop codons and remained in frame with V and J, and all other rearrangements were classified as non-productive. Following IMGT convention, CDR3 was defined as the stretch from the second conserved V-encoded cysteine up to the conserved J-encoded phenylalanine. The earlier analysis of 500 to 750 of the donors excluded any sequence lacking an unambiguous match to a single V gene segment. In an earlier analysis of approximately 550 of the donors, V segments were called functional above 56.7% productive rearrangements and were called segregating when the between-donor standard deviation exceeded 5%. To diagnose cytomegalovirus status from the catalog of TCR beta chain sequences, a statistical classification framework was built. In a later analysis, TCR nucleotide sequences were compared against IMGT/GENE-DB human TR gene sequences so that V and J genes could be assigned. Using the TCRdist pipeline, a later analysis assigned CDR3 sequences along with most-parsimonious VDJ recombination scenarios. A later analysis defined each TCR beta chain by its CDR3 amino acid sequence plus V-gene family, and excluded reads lacking a unique V-gene family. A later analysis removed several hundred highly shared, low-generation-probability nucleotide sequences to deal with suspected cross-contamination and a sequencing artifact. For each public chain, a later analysis derived a clonal expansion index from normalized ranks of inferred template counts within each repertoire. In a later analysis, generation probabilities were computed with a VDJ recombination model fitted to out-of-frame rearrangements, and the resulting probabilities were checked against IGoR. A later analysis scored TCR-TCR, TCR-HLA and TCR-CMV co-occurrence with hypergeometric tests, applying a repertoire-size bias correction to TCR pairs. False discovery rates were estimated in a later analysis by permuting HLA or CMV assignments 20 times. In a later analysis, co-occurring TCRs were grouped using DBSCAN, and TCRdist sequence similarity was added for clustering within HLA-allele-positive subsets. Repertoires with fewer than 30,000 or more than 120,000 public chains were left out of co-occurrence clustering, as were about five repertoires with anomalous nucleotide sharing. What TCRdb holds here is the immuneACCESS table cut down to in-frame rearrangements. Part of the clones is not present; checked against another copy, under half of the missing clones reflect an unresolved V gene, and the others are unexplained. That table gives V, J and clone size, and the DNA gave D and trimming. The table for this sample lists fewer than 60,000 clones; less than 70% of them were counted only once. Of the sample, 10% to 15% is held by the ten largest clones.

These data belong to a study of cytomegalovirus exposure and HLA in healthy donors (dated by TCRdb to about 2017). As for the study more broadly: An earlier analysis of roughly 610 of the donors reported 250 to 350 Gb of sequence data and roughly 120 million unique TCR beta sequences obtained from about 179 million T cells. An early release that covered some 640 HLA-typed donors contained 300 to 350 gigabases of sequencing data and about 84 million unique TCR sequences. Of the 398 genotyped donors, less than 85% were placed in the genetic ancestry cluster associated with self-reported Caucasian donors. The aim of the study was to test whether cataloging public T cell receptors could identify signatures of past pathogen exposure. The study used immunosequencing to profile the T cell repertoires of 666 subjects and linked those repertoires to cytomegalovirus serostatus. Besides the first cohort of around 670 subjects, a separate validation cohort made up of around 120 different subjects was used. High-throughput TCR immunosequencing, statistical association of individual TCRs with disease status, and machine learning were combined to predict cytomegalovirus infection status. A later analysis re-analyzed previously published TCR beta repertoires from 650 to 800 donors and added high-resolution HLA genotyping to study TCR occurrence patterns. Rather than using new phenotypic data, the later analysis identified candidate immune exposures from TCR beta sequences and from how often those sequences occurred across donors. An earlier analysis of some 500 of the donors applied high-throughput TCR beta sequencing to assess whether each TCR beta V gene segment acted as functional or pseudogenic. Alongside the repertoire data, information on donor age, sex, ethnicity and CMV serostatus was compiled. Genome-wide SNP genotypes for about 65% of the roughly 700 donors were used in a later genetic analysis, which treated that subset as a discovery cohort. All discovery cohort repertoires had been generated using a single sequencing platform. HLA typing included class I and class II loci at four-digit resolution. Typing coverage varied by locus: about 629-630 donors for A, B, C, DRB1 and DQB1; roughly 500 for DQA1; about 600 for DPA1; roughly 470 for DPB1. Four to six DR-DQ haplotypes were handled as single units for association and clustering, since linkage in the cohort was strong. Among some 400 genotyped donors of the cohort, an average of approximately 240,000 unique TCR beta nucleotide sequences was sequenced per donor, of which about 19% were non-productive.

Here is what the overall study found, with its caveats: About 17 rarely observed V segments, including chromosome 9 orphons, were excluded from the earlier analysis of 550 to 700 of the donors because counts were too low. The sequencing pipeline was judged likely to have produced a cluster of highly shared sequence variants as a technical artifact. In vitro tests confirmed that three of the cytomegalovirus-associated TCR beta chains recognize cytomegalovirus antigens. A later analysis reported that several top co-occurrence clusters appeared linked to parvovirus B19, influenza, CMV and Epstein-Barr virus. When HLA alleles, especially DR and DQ, strongly co-occurred, TCR associations were difficult to assign to individual alleles. CMV serostatus was the only immune exposure information available for the cohort. According to a later analysis, TCR association rates differed among HLA loci, with DRB1 alleles showing the most associated TCRs and HLA-C alleles showing the fewest. Presence/absence analyses assumed roughly uniform sequencing depth across donors, an assumption that may not hold. According to a later genetic analysis, donors in an Asian-associated ancestry cluster had fewer N-insertions in productive TCRs than the approximately 670-donor mean. The classifier was reported to diagnose cytomegalovirus status with high specificity and sensitivity in both the original and validation cohorts. In an earlier analysis of some 550 of the donors, most TCR beta V segments were observed in productive rearrangements about 87% or about 30% of the time, broadly matching IMGT annotations. Linkage disequilibrium might explain the correlated functional status among segregating V segments, but an unknown experimental factor could not be excluded. The study listed 164 TCR beta chains as associated with cytomegalovirus. The 87-base-pair reads could not distinguish some IMGT-functional V segments, including TRBV6-2 and TRBV6-3, so those segments were excluded. A further reported finding was that TCR beta sequences accurately predicted the HLA-A and HLA-B alleles for most subjects in the first cohort. It was suggested by the authors that the approach could potentially be generalized to other disease states and immunological phenotypes. This cohort had only TCR beta chains sequenced, and the lack of alpha or paired-chain data limited which features could be detected. Across donors, most TCR sequences were observed very rarely, whereas some public TCRs were present in many individuals. In a later analysis, HLA-associated TCR beta chains showed more clonal expansion and lower generation probabilities than non-associated chains that were equally common. In a later genetic analysis, a missense DCLRE1C variant was associated with V-gene and J-gene trimming of TCR beta chains, and the association was replicated in an independent cohort. Because HLA typing was unavailable for some donors at each locus, only the typed subset was used in association tests. According to a later analysis, most CMV-associated TCR beta chains appeared to be HLA-restricted, and the HLA associations seemed to be driven largely by CMV exposure. A later analysis associated around 16,000 TCR beta sequences with specific HLA alleles at a false discovery rate of 0.05.

CDR1 and CDR2 (SNHLY, FYNNEI) derive from the germline V gene. V is pared back by 6 bases and J by 4 bases, with 13 bases lying between the germline termini. From cysteine to phenylalanine, the CDR3 is 15 amino acids long. Only the CDR3 portion is preserved as DNA: 45 bases, with reading frame beginning at the first base. The cohort was made up of about 670 healthy bone marrow donors. At the time of sampling, every cohort member was nominally healthy, though immune exposures that went unrecorded were likely present. Of the 600 to 750 cohort members, about 290 had a positive CMV serostatus and about 360 had a negative one, while no CMV serostatus was recorded for the donor. A peripheral blood sample was provided by each donor, and peripheral blood mononuclear cells were used for TCR beta sequencing. The Qiagen DNeasy Blood Extraction Kit was used to extract genomic DNA from the blood cell samples.

The sequence derives from a human donor in good health. The rearrangement joined TRBV2 to TRBJ1-6; a weak D assignment points to TRBD1 (6 bases agree). The source material was PBMCs. CDR3 reads: CASRQGGAYNSPLHF. The base sequence is TGTGCCAGCAGGCAAGGGGGAGCGTATAATTCACCCCTCCACTTT.